These 29 T cell receptor beta chains were sequenced from one sample in a study of cytotoxic CD8 clonotypes in ibrutinib-treated CLL. Profiling relied on immunoSEQ multiplex PCR, and the TCRdb table lists in-frame clones only, not all of them. The sample consists of roughly 250,000 clones, 70% of them appearing once. The source was PBMCs, collected after 24 months of ibrutinib treatment. These receptor sequences come from a human donor with chronic lymphocytic leukemia.

This clone was found once. The rearrangement links TRBV5-1 to TRBJ1-4; 9 positions agree with TRBD1. Germline trimming cut 4 bases from V and 8 bases from J; bases unmatched to any gene: 6. CDR3 length: 14 residues. Germline V CDR1 and CDR2: SGHRS, YFSETQ. CDR3 residues: CASSTDRGREKLFF. The DNA of the CDR3 is TGCGCCAGCAGCACGGACAGGGGAAGGGAAAAACTGTTTTTT.

The genes are TRBV7-9 and TRBJ1-1, with D possibly being TRBD1 (5 bases). The CDR3 covers 14 residues. Germline V CDR1 and CDR2: SEHNR, FQNEAQ (reference sequence). The germline V and J ends were trimmed by 8 bases and 2 bases, with 15 bases remaining between them. The CDR3 DNA reads TGTGCCAGCGGACCCGGGACGGGAAACACTGAAGCTTTCTTT. Translation: CASGPGTGNTEAFF.

The chain couples TRBV6-5 to TRBJ2-7, with 9 positions matching TRBD2. The CDR3 length is 15 residues. V shed 0 bases and J 5 bases; nucleotides not matched to a gene: 5. Looked up from germline, CDR1 is MNHEY and CDR2 is SVGAGI. The CDR3 protein is CASSYSSGSRHEQYF. The CDR3 bases are TGTGCCAGCAGTTACTCTAGCGGGAGTCGCCACGAGCAGTACTTC.

The genes are TRBV5-1 and TRBJ1-5, with a weak D call TRBD1 (5 bases). This CDR3 has 14 residues. Germline lookup yields CDR1 SGHRS and CDR2 YFSETQ. Trimming took off 4 bases at V and 1 base at J, with 9 bases between the two ends. The CDR3 DNA reads as TGCGCCAGCAGCCCAGGGATGAGCAATCAGCCCCAGCATTTT. Its protein product is CASSPGMSNQPQHF.

J is TRBJ1-1 and V is TRBV6-5, with no clear D. The germline V gene encodes CDR1 MNHEY and CDR2 SVGAGI. This CDR3 is built from 14 residues. The V end was cut by 0 bases, the J end by 6 bases, with 11 bases between. The CDR3 DNA sequence: TGTGCCAGCAGTTACTCAAGGTATTTCCCTGAAGCTTTCTTT. Amino acids: CASSYSRYFPEAFF.

This sequence joins TRBV6-5 and TRBJ1-2; possibly TRBD1 for D (5 bases). The CDR3 consists of 15 residues. Germline assignment: CDR1 MNHEY and CDR2 SVGAGI. The V end lost 0 bases, the J end lost 4 bases, and 12 bases lay between the germline ends. CDR3 protein: CASSYSGGLVYGYTF. The CDR3 DNA reads TGTGCCAGCAGTTACTCCGGGGGATTAGTCTATGGCTACACCTTC.

This clone was counted only a few times. The chain is built from TRBV7-2 and TRBJ2-6, with D maybe TRBD2 (5 bases). The germline CDR1 and CDR2 sequences are SGHTA and FQGNSA. Deletions cut 4 bases from V and 1 base from J, with 11 bases between. This CDR3 has 16 amino acids. The CDR3 bases are TGTGCCAGCAGCTCCTACCCGGGATCTGGGGCCAACGTCCTGACTTTC. This encodes CASSSYPGSGANVLTF.

The chain couples TRBV7-3 to TRBJ2-3, with 11 bases lining up with TRBD2. The V and J ends lost 6 bases and 4 bases, in that order; junction bases with no gene match: 9. CDR1 is SGHTA, CDR2 FQGTGA, per germline. The length of the CDR3 is 16 residues. This CDR3 reads CASSLFLAGGSDTQYF. In nucleotides, the CDR3 is TGTGCCAGCAGTTTATTTCTAGCGGGAGGTTCAGATACGCAGTATTTT.

The chain couples TRBV5-1 to TRBJ2-3, with D perhaps matching TRBD2 (6 bases). V was clipped by 4 bases and J by 6 bases, with 15 bases between them. Germline V CDR1 and CDR2: SGHRS, YFSETQ. The CDR3 totals 14 residues. CDR3 residues: CASSPPTGVDTQYF. Written as DNA, the CDR3 is TGCGCCAGCAGCCCCCCAACGGGAGTGGATACGCAGTATTTT.

The CDR3 spells CASSGPGTGESYEQYF. CDR3 DNA sequence: TGTGCCAGCAGCGGGCCAGGGACAGGAGAATCCTACGAGCAGTACTTC. V is TRBV11-2 and J is TRBJ2-7, with 8 bases lining up with TRBD1. Trimming cost V 5 bases and J 1 base; bases outside gene matches: 10. The length of the CDR3 is 16 residues. Germline V gene data show CDR1 as SGHAT and CDR2 as FQNNGV.

The gene calls are TRBV6-5 and TRBJ2-3, with TRBD2 identical over 8 bases. The CDR3 sequence is 15 residues long. Looked up from germline, CDR1 is MNHEY and CDR2 is SVGAGI. Losses at the gene ends were 6 bases for V and 1 base for J; bases not matched to a gene: 6. CDR3 sequence reads: CASSARGVGTDTQYF. The CDR3 bases are TGTGCCAGCAGCGCGCGGGGGGTGGGCACAGATACGCAGTATTTT.

The chain recombines TRBV15 with TRBJ1-4, with 7 bases lining up with TRBD1. The CDR3 extends over 16 amino acids. The ends lost 0 bases at V and 4 bases at J; junction bases unmatched: 5. CDR1 is LNHNV, CDR2 YYDKDF, per germline (reference sequence). DNA for the CDR3: TGTGCCACCAGCAGAGATGAGGGGGCGGTTAATGAAAAACTGTTTTTT. Translation: CATSRDEGAVNEKLFF.

The rearrangement joins TRBV14 to TRBJ2-7, with 7 bases aligning to TRBD1. J lost 0 bases, V lost 6 bases, and 8 bases had no gene match. The CDR3 loop spans 15 amino acids. Germline V gene data show CDR1 as SGHDN and CDR2 as FVKESK. CDR3 nucleotides: TGTGCCAGCAGTTCCATACAGGGGTACTCCTACGAGCAGTACTTC. It codes for CASSSIQGYSYEQYF.

The chain links TRBV2 to TRBJ2-4; the match to TRBD2 covers 9 bases. The length of the CDR3 is 16 residues. With 5 bases clipped from V and 2 bases from J, the junction kept 7 bases outside the gene matches. CDR1 and CDR2 (germline): SNHLY, FYNNEI. CDR3 DNA: TGTGCCAGCAGTACTATAGCGGGAGAGTCCAAAAACATTCAGTACTTC. As protein: CASSTIAGESKNIQYF.

A few counts support this clone. The chain joins TRBV13 to TRBJ1-1; D not certain. Deletions cut 0 bases from V and 2 bases from J, with 10 bases between. The germline gives CDR1 PRHDT, CDR2 FYEKMQ (reference sequence). This CDR3 is 15 amino acids long. CDR3 region: CASSLGAPENTEAFF. The CDR3 DNA follows: TGTGCCAGCAGCTTAGGGGCCCCGGAAAACACTGAAGCTTTCTTT.

This clone is labeled as medium-sized. This chain joins TRBV9 and TRBJ1-5; tentatively, D is TRBD1 (5 bases). CDR3 length equals 14 residues. Germline CDR1 and CDR2: SGDLS and YYNGEE. The V end was cut by 4 bases, the J end by 7 bases, with 15 bases between. The CDR3 protein is CASSTQGGDQPQHF. DNA of the CDR3: TGTGCCAGCAGCACCCAGGGTGGGGACCAGCCCCAGCATTTT.

The rearrangement uses TRBV5-4 and TRBJ2-1; no clear D. The CDR3 is 14 residues long. Per germline, CDR1 SGHNT and CDR2 YYREEE (reference sequence). V was clipped by 2 bases and J by 0 bases, with 6 bases between them. The DNA of the CDR3 is TGTGCCAGCAGCTTAGCGAGCTCCTACAATGAGCAGTTCTTC. Amino acids: CASSLASSYNEQFF.

The chain is built from TRBV27 and TRBJ1-1, with 10 nucleotides matching TRBD1. Germline loops: CDR1 MNHEY, CDR2 SMNVEV (reference sequence). The CDR3 is made up of 15 amino acids. V shed 6 bases and J 12 bases; nucleotides not matched to a gene: 16. In nucleotides, the CDR3 is TGTGCCAGCAGCTCACCCCAGACAGGGGGCGCGAAGTCTTTCTTT. Its protein is CASSSPQTGGAKSFF.

The chain uses TRBV15 and TRBJ1-4, with D perhaps TRBD1 (6 bases). From germline, CDR1 is LNHNV and CDR2 YYDKDF (reference sequence). Trimming took 1 base from V and 8 from J, leaving 11 bases between them. The CDR3 totals 14 residues. The chain's CDR3 is CATSRVNRDEKLFF. DNA for the CDR3: TGTGCCACCAGCAGAGTCAACAGGGACGAAAAACTGTTTTTT.

The chain uses TRBV12-5 and TRBJ1-1; no definite D call. The CDR3 sequence is 15 residues long. Looked up from germline, CDR1 is LGHNT and CDR2 is FRNRAP. Deletions cut 1 base from V and 2 bases from J, with 11 bases between. CDR3 sequence: CASGLGSGPNTEAFF. The CDR3 DNA follows: TGTGCTAGTGGTTTGGGTAGTGGACCCAACACTGAAGCTTTCTTT.

The CDR3 DNA sequence: TGTGCCAGCAGCTCAGGACGGGCCTACGAGCAGTACTTC. It specifies CASSSGRAYEQYF. This chain links TRBV11-1 with TRBJ2-7, with unresolved D. This CDR3 spans 13 amino acids. V lost 4 bases, J lost 2 bases, and 9 bases lay in between. Germline CDR1 is SGHAT and CDR2 is FQDESV (reference sequence).

This clone was seen more than once but under ten times. Within the sample, other DNA sequences also encode this same CDR3. The genes are TRBV27 and TRBJ2-7, with 12 bases that match TRBD1. Trimming at V came to 3 bases and at J to 4 bases, leaving 1 base not matched to a gene. Germline V lookup: CDR1 MNHEY, CDR2 SMNVEV (reference sequence). The CDR3 runs to 14 residues. The DNA for the CDR3 is TGTGCCAGCAGTTTGGGACAGGGGGCATACGAGCAGTACTTC. This encodes CASSLGQGAYEQYF.

The chain carries TRBV6-6 and TRBJ2-7; a possible D gene is TRBD2 (5 bases). V lost 7 bases and J 4 bases, leaving 20 bases between the germline ends. The CDR3 runs 15 residues. Germline CDR1 and CDR2: MNHNY and SVGAGI (reference sequence). The CDR3 region has the DNA TGTGCCAGCACCCCACAAGGAGGAGTTCCATACGAGCAGTACTTC. Protein sequence: CASTPQGGVPYEQYF.

The chain carries TRBV10-3 and TRBJ2-5; possibly TRBD2 for D (6 bases). This CDR3 has 13 residues. Trimming took 8 bases from V and 8 from J, leaving 18 bases between them. Germline CDR1 and CDR2: ENHRY and SYGVKD. CDR3 region: CAISRDSFETQYF. DNA for the CDR3: TGTGCCATCTCCCGGGACTCCTTCGAAACCCAGTACTTC.

The chain employs TRBV29-1 and TRBJ2-2; TRBD2 aligns across 10 bases. The trim removed 5 bases at V and 5 bases at J, leaving 5 bases unmatched. The CDR3 contains 14 residues. Germline-derived CDR1 and CDR2 are SQVTM and ANQGSEA. CDR3 in amino acids: CSVPSGRGTGELFF. The DNA of the CDR3 is TGCAGCGTTCCGAGCGGGAGGGGAACCGGGGAGCTGTTTTTT.

The J gene is TRBJ2-2, the V gene TRBV27; D remains ambiguous. V gave up 7 bases and J gave up 1 base, with 13 bases separating them. CDR3 length: 15 amino acids. Germline V lookup: CDR1 MNHEY, CDR2 SMNVEV (reference sequence). CDR3: CASTLLWGNTGELFF. Written as DNA, the CDR3 is TGTGCCAGCACCCTATTGTGGGGGAACACCGGGGAGCTGTTTTTT.

The chain carries TRBV28 and TRBJ2-3; 7 bases match TRBD2. Germline V lookup: CDR1 MDHEN, CDR2 SYDVKM. This CDR3 has 11 residues. Germline trimming cut 7 bases from V and 6 bases from J; bases unmatched to any gene: 1. The DNA of the CDR3 is TGTGCCAGCAACGGGAGGGATACGCAGTATTTT. This sequence encodes CASNGRDTQYF.

Points on this clone: The same CDR3 arises from other DNA sequences in this sample as well. The genes are TRBV27 and TRBJ2-5; D gene ambiguous. The length of the CDR3 is 13 residues. Between the trimmed V and J ends, which lost 6 bases and 2 bases, there was a span of 10 bases. Germline V gene sequence: CDR1 MNHEY, CDR2 SMNVEV (reference sequence). The CDR3 reads CASSPRGQETQYF. As DNA, the CDR3 is TGTGCCAGCAGCCCCCGTGGGCAAGAGACCCAGTACTTC.

The V call is TRBV18, the J call TRBJ1-4; D is unresolved. From germline, CDR1 is KGHSH and CDR2 LQKENI. This CDR3 region has 15 residues. Trimming left V 2 bases short and J 7 bases short, with 14 bases between. CDR3 loop: CASSPAASGSEKLFF. CDR3 coding DNA: TGTGCCAGCTCACCAGCGGCCAGTGGTAGTGAAAAACTGTTTTTT.